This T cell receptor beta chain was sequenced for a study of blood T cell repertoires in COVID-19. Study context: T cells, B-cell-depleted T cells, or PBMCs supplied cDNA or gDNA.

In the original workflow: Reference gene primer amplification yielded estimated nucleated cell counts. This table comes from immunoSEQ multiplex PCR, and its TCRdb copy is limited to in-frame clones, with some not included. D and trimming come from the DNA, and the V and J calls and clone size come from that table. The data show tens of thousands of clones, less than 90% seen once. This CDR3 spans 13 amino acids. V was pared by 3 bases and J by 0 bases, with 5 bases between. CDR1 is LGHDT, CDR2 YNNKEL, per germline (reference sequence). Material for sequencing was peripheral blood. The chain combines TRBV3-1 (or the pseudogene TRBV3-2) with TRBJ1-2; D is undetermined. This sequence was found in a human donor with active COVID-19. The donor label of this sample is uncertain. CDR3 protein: CASSQQANYGYTF. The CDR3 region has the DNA TGTGCCAGCAGCCAGCAGGCTAACTATGGCTACACCTTC.